The clone carrying this T cell receptor beta chain was seen only once. The data were taken from a study of metastatic and nonmetastatic thyroid tumors. Study-wide background: Malignant and benign thyroid patients had repertoires compared in peripheral blood and tumor or nodule tissue.

Authors' methods: A papillary thyroid cancer distant-metastasis classifier was built from CDR3 differences across clinicopathological groups. TCRdb re-clonotyped the PCR reads through MiXCR. TCRdb, rather than the study authors, made the V and J calls. The sample has 32,000 or so clones, roughly a fifth seen once. Nobody among the patients had been given any treatment before thyroid surgery. Germline CDR1 is GTSNPN and CDR2 is SVGIG (reference sequence). This CDR3 region has 13 residues. Trimming took off 4 bases at V and 6 bases at J, with 15 bases between the two ends. This clonotype originated in a female donor with papillary thyroid cancer or a benign thyroid nodule (not recorded which). Some clones in this sample may be carry-over from other donors' samples. The gene calls are TRBV30 and TRBJ1-1; tentatively, D is TRBD1 (5 bases). Input material: blood. In DNA form, the CDR3 reads TGTGCCTGGACGTCCGGAGGGGCCTCTGAAGCTTTCTTT. Translated, it gives CAWTSGGASEAFF. The variable domain in full, with the rest retrieved from reference TRBV30 and TRBJ1-1, is SQTIHQWPATLVQPVGSPLSLECTVEGTSNPNLYWYRQAAGRGLQLLFYSVGIGQISSEVPQNLSASRPQDRQFILSSKKLLLSDSGFYLCAWTSGGASEAFFGQGTRLTVV.